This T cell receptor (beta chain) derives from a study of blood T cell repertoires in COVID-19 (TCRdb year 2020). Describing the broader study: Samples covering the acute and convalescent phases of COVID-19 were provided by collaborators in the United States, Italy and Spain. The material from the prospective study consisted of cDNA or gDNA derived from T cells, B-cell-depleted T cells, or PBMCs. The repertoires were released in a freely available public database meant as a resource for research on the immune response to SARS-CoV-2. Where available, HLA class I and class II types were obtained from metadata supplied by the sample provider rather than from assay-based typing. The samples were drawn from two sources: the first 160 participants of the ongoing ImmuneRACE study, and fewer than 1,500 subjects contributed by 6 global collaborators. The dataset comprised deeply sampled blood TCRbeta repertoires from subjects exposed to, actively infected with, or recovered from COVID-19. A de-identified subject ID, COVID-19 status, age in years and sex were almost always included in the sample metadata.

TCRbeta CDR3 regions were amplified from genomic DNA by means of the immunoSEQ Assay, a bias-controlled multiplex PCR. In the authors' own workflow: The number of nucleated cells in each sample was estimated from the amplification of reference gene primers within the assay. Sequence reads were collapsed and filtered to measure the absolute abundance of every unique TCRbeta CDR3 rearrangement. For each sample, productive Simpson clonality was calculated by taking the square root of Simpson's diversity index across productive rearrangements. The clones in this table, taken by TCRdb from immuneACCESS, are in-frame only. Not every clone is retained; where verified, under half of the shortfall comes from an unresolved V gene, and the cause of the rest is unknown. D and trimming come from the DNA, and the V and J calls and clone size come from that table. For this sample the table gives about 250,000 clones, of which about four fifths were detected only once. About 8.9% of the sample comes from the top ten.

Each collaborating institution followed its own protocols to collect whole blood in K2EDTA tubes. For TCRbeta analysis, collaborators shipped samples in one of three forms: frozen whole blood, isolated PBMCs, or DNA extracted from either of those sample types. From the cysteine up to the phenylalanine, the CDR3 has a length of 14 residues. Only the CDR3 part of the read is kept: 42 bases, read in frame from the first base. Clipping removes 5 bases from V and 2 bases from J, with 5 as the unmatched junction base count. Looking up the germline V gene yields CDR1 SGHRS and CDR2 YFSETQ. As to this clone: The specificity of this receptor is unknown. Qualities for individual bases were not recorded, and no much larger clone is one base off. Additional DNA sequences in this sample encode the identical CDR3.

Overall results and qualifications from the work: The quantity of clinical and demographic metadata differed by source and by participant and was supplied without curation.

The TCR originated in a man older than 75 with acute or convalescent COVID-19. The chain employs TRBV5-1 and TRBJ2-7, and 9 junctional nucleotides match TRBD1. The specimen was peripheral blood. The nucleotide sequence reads TGCGCCAGCAGTCGGGGACAGGGAGCCTACGAGCAGTACTTC. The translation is CASSRGQGAYEQYF.